Presented here are 10 T cell receptor beta chains from one specimen sequenced in a study of radiotherapy plus CTLA-4 blockade in lung cancer. Repertoires were generated with immunoSEQ multiplex PCR, while TCRdb's copy carries only in-frame clones and drops some. The sample carries 90,000 to 95,000 clones, about four fifths recorded once. Sequencing was performed on peripheral blood, taken from a patient treated with radiotherapy plus ipilimumab. The receptor source for this set is a human donor with non-small cell lung cancer who had stable disease on radiotherapy plus ipilimumab.

The CDR3 loop reads CASSQAGRGSSYNEQFF. For the CDR3, the DNA is TGTGCCAGCAGCCAGGCGGGGCGGGGGAGCTCCTACAATGAGCAGTTCTTC. The chain recombines TRBV4-2 with TRBJ2-1; 7 bases agree with TRBD2. This CDR3 has 17 residues. Germline V gene lookup returns CDR1 LGHNA and CDR2 YNFKEQ. V shed 3 bases and J 0 bases; nucleotides not matched to a gene: 8.

This rearrangement joins TRBV6-5 to TRBJ2-2; D remains ambiguous. The germline V gene encodes CDR1 MNHEY and CDR2 SVGAGI. The CDR3 covers 14 residues. Between the trimmed V and J ends, which lost 3 bases and 5 bases, there was a span of 10 bases. As DNA, the CDR3 is TGTGCCAGCAGTTATTATTCTATTACCGGGGAGCTGTTTTTT. Encoded protein: CASSYYSITGELFF.

Only a few counts were recorded for this clone. J is TRBJ2-3 and V is TRBV10-2; D is tentatively TRBD1 or TRBD2 (5 bases each). The CDR3 totals 12 residues. V shed 3 bases and J shed 8 bases, with 9 bases lying between them. The germline gives CDR1 WSHSY, CDR2 SAAADI. Here the CDR3 DNA reads TGCGCCAGCAGTGATCCCGGGGCTACGCAGTATTTT. Its protein product is CASSDPGATQYF.

This chain links TRBV6-1 with TRBJ2-7, with 14 bases matching TRBD2. The CDR3 contains 17 residues. CDR1 and CDR2 (germline): MNHNS, SASEGT. V shed 3 bases, J shed 7 bases, and the junction held 11 bases outside the gene matches. CDR3 bases: TGTGCCAGCAGTGAGGGGACTAGCGGGAGTAGGGCGGGTGAGCAGTACTTC. Translation: CASSEGTSGSRAGEQYF.

The genes are TRBV19 and TRBJ1-2; D ambiguous. Germline V gene sequence: CDR1 LNHDA, CDR2 SQIVND (reference sequence). V lost 8 bases and J 2 bases, leaving 15 bases between the germline ends. The length of the CDR3 is 14 residues. The CDR3 DNA reads TGTGCCAGTCGGCTCCAACAGCGGAACTATGGCTACACCTTC. Residues: CASRLQQRNYGYTF.

The rearrangement joins TRBV28 to TRBJ2-7; tentatively, D is TRBD1 or TRBD2 (6 bases each). V was cut by 5 bases and J by 4 bases, with 24 bases left in between. This CDR3 is built from 17 residues. CDR1 and CDR2 (germline): MDHEN, SYDVKM. The CDR3 DNA is TGTGCCAGCAGTCCCCCATCACCTAGTGGAGGGGGGTACGAGCAGTACTTC. It specifies CASSPPSPSGGGYEQYF.

This clone has a single count. The chain uses TRBV7-9 and TRBJ2-3; possible D gene TRBD2, 5 bases. The CDR3 covers 11 residues. The germline gives CDR1 SEHNR, CDR2 FQNEAQ (reference sequence). V gave up 11 bases and J gave up 6 bases, with 12 bases separating them. CDR3 sequence: CAGGGADTQYF. The DNA for the CDR3 is TGTGCCGGCGGAGGAGCCGATACGCAGTATTTT.

The chain couples TRBV27 to TRBJ2-7; 8 bases map to TRBD1. CDR1 and CDR2 (germline): MNHEY, SMNVEV (reference sequence). Trimming removed 6 bases from V and 4 bases from J; junction bases left unmatched: 23. CDR3 length: 19 amino acids. CDR3: CASRASLFTRQGANYEQYF. Written as DNA, the CDR3 is TGTGCCAGCAGAGCCTCCCTATTTACTAGGCAGGGGGCAAATTACGAGCAGTACTTC.

The chain employs TRBV6-5 and TRBJ1-6; unclear D gene. CDR1 is MNHEY and CDR2 is SVGAGI in the germline V gene. The CDR3 runs to 14 residues. Trimming removed 5 bases at V and 5 bases at J, with 10 bases between. The CDR3, as DNA: TGTGCCAGCAGTGGAAACAGCGATAATTCACCCCTCCACTTT. Amino acid sequence: CASSGNSDNSPLHF.

The CDR3 DNA is TGTGCCAGCAGCCCCGGGACTAGCGGGGGAGCTGCAGATACGCAGTATTTT. Encoded protein: CASSPGTSGGAADTQYF. This sequence joins TRBV9 and TRBJ2-3; 14 nucleotides agree with TRBD2. After removal of 4 bases from V and 4 bases from J, the junction contained 8 bases not matched to a gene. This CDR3 comprises 17 residues. CDR1 and CDR2 (germline): SGDLS, YYNGEE.